These T cell receptor beta chains were read from a single sample in a study of blood T cell repertoires in COVID-19. This table comes from immunoSEQ multiplex PCR, and its TCRdb copy is limited to in-frame clones, with some not included. The table lists 220,000 or so clones, 75% to 90% of them singletons. The specimen sequenced was peripheral blood. These receptors were collected from a woman of 80 years or more with COVID-19, enrolled during active disease. The CDR3 runs from the conserved cysteine through the conserved F or W. The D gene is left open where the match is weak. For some rows the clone size is stated as once, few or many, or as a class when expanded; others skip it.

clone size	D gene	V gene	J gene	CDR3 protein	CDR3 DNA
once	NA	TRBV20-1	TRBJ2-5	CSAGFRDIQYF	TGCAGTGCTGGGTTCCGGGACATCCAGTACTTC
once	TRBD1	TRBV6-5	TRBJ2-7	CASSYSGQVPYEQYF	TGTGCCAGCAGTTACTCGGGACAGGTACCCTACGAGCAGTACTTC
NA	TRBD2	TRBV3-1/TRBV3-2	TRBJ2-3	CASSHLAGRQDSTDTQYF	TGTGCCAGCAGCCACCTCGCCGGGAGGCAGGATAGCACAGATACGCAGTATTTT
once	TRBD1	TRBV5-1	TRBJ1-2	CASSLVSLTGGGYGYTF	TGCGCCAGCAGCTTGGTCTCTTTGACAGGGGGTGGCTATGGCTACACCTTC
NA	NA	TRBV18	TRBJ1-2	CASSPPRRSNYGYTF	TGTGCCAGCTCACCGCCTAGACGGAGTAACTATGGCTACACCTTC
NA	NA	TRBV4-3	TRBJ1-1	CASSYYGGKNTEAFF	TGCGCCAGCAGCTACTACGGGGGGAAGAACACTGAAGCTTTCTTT
NA	NA	TRBV14	TRBJ2-3	CASSQDIGGNTQYF	TGTGCCAGCAGCCAAGATATAGGAGGGAATACGCAGTATTTT
NA	NA	TRBV7-9	TRBJ2-5	CASSFDSEETQYF	TGTGCCAGCAGCTTCGACTCTGAAGAGACCCAGTACTTC
once	NA	TRBV7-6	TRBJ1-5	CASSLEQGGNQPQHF	TGTGCCAGCAGCTTAGAACAGGGCGGCAATCAGCCCCAGCATTTT
NA	TRBD1	TRBV5-6	TRBJ1-2	CASSREDRGYGYTF	TGTGCCAGCAGCCGGGAAGACAGGGGCTATGGCTACACCTTC
NA	TRBD2	TRBV2	TRBJ2-6	CASIPVRGGAGANVLTF	TGTGCCAGCATTCCCGTCCGCGGGGGAGCTGGGGCCAACGTCCTGACTTTC
NA	TRBD1	TRBV19	TRBJ1-3	CASTNGQGNTIYF	TGTGCCAGTACCAACGGACAGGGGAACACCATATATTTT
few	NA	TRBV2	TRBJ2-2	CASRVTRRETGELFF	TGTGCCAGCAGAGTAACCAGGAGGGAAACCGGGGAGCTGTTTTTT
NA	TRBD2	TRBV10-3	TRBJ2-1	CAIAAGGRNEQFF	TGTGCCATCGCAGCGGGAGGTCGGAATGAGCAGTTCTTC
NA	TRBD1	TRBV2	TRBJ1-5	CASRDRVSNQPQHF	TGTGCCAGCAGGGACAGGGTTAGCAATCAGCCCCAGCATTTT
NA	TRBD2	TRBV19	TRBJ2-3	CASNPSGGTDTQYF	TGTGCCAGTAACCCTAGCGGGGGAACAGATACGCAGTATTTT
NA	TRBD2	TRBV5-1	TRBJ2-5	CASSLGSGEETQYF	TGCGCCAGCAGCTTGGGCAGCGGGGAAGAGACCCAGTACTTC
NA	NA	TRBV3-1/TRBV3-2	TRBJ1-1	CASSPKGLTLGKNTEAFF	TGTGCCAGCAGCCCGAAAGGACTCACCCTCGGGAAGAACACTGAAGCTTTCTTT
NA	TRBD2	TRBV27	TRBJ2-2	CASRGLAGANTGELFF	TGTGCCAGCAGGGGACTAGCGGGAGCGAACACCGGGGAGCTGTTTTTT
NA	TRBD2	TRBV5-1	TRBJ2-5	CASSPRTGNSGRASETQYF	TGCGCCAGCAGCCCTAGGACAGGGAATAGCGGGAGGGCCTCAGAGACCCAGTACTTC
NA	NA	TRBV19	TRBJ1-1	CASTPFGGGNTEAFF	TGTGCCAGTACCCCCTTTGGGGGGGGGAACACTGAAGCTTTCTTT
once	TRBD2	TRBV6-5	TRBJ2-5	CTQLLAGAETQYF	TGTACTCAACTACTAGCGGGGGCGGAGACCCAGTACTTC
NA	NA	TRBV28	TRBJ1-2	CASSFRGVGYGYTF	TGTGCCAGCAGTTTCAGGGGAGTGGGCTATGGCTACACCTTC
NA	NA	TRBV5-1	TRBJ2-1	CASSPVRGVSNEQFF	TGCGCCAGCAGCCCTGTCCGCGGGGTCTCGAATGAGCAGTTCTTC
NA	NA	TRBV5-1	TRBJ2-5	CASSLVGHQETQYF	TGCGCCAGCAGCTTGGTGGGCCACCAAGAGACCCAGTACTTC
once	NA	TRBV2	TRBJ2-2	CASSYLTGTGELFF	TGTGCCAGCAGTTATCTTACAGGGACCGGGGAGCTGTTTTTT
NA	TRBD1	TRBV6-1	TRBJ1-2	CASSEASGQGYGYTF	TGTGCCAGCAGTGAAGCCTCAGGACAGGGCTATGGCTACACCTTC
few	NA	TRBV6-4	TRBJ1-1	CASSRRAGTEAFF	TGTGCCAGCAGTAGGAGGGCGGGCACTGAAGCTTTCTTT
NA	TRBD1	TRBV24-1	TRBJ2-5	CATSDMTGGQETQYF	TGTGCCACCAGTGACATGACAGGGGGTCAAGAGACCCAGTACTTC
NA	NA	TRBV3-1/TRBV3-2	TRBJ2-1	CASSQRGYNEQFF	TGTGCCAGCAGCCAGCGGGGCTACAATGAGCAGTTCTTC
NA	NA	TRBV7-9	TRBJ1-2	CASSLAGQGRYTF	TGTGCCAGCAGCTTAGCGGGGCAGGGTCGCTACACCTTC
NA	NA	TRBV7-9	TRBJ2-2	CASSQRAVNTGELFF	TGTGCCAGCAGCCAGCGGGCCGTGAACACCGGGGAGCTGTTTTTT
NA	TRBD1	TRBV2	TRBJ1-5	CASTETGGLSPQHF	TGTGCCAGCACTGAGACAGGGGGTCTCTCGCCCCAGCATTTT
NA	TRBD1	TRBV28	TRBJ1-2	CASSFGGQVYGYTF	TGTGCCAGCAGTTTTGGCGGACAGGTCTATGGCTACACCTTC
NA	TRBD2	TRBV28	TRBJ2-7	CASSSSGTNYEQYF	TGTGCCAGCAGCTCCTCCGGGACTAACTACGAGCAGTACTTC
NA	NA	TRBV7-2	TRBJ2-7	CASSPDRLKYEQYF	TGTGCCAGCAGCCCCGACAGGCTGAAATACGAGCAGTACTTC
NA	NA	TRBV19	TRBJ1-4	CASGGELYATNEKLFF	TGTGCCAGTGGCGGGGAGCTTTATGCAACTAATGAAAAACTGTTTTTT
NA	TRBD2	TRBV19	TRBJ2-5	CASSWVAGQETQYF	TGTGCCAGTAGTTGGGTAGCGGGTCAAGAGACCCAGTACTTC
NA	NA	TRBV2	TRBJ1-4	CASKGLRVGRLFF	TGTGCCAGCAAAGGGCTGAGGGTCGGGCGACTGTTTTTT
NA	NA	TRBV2	TRBJ1-6	CASSEGGVEGSPLHF	TGTGCCAGCAGTGAAGGGGGAGTAGAAGGTTCACCCCTCCACTTT
NA	NA	TRBV13	TRBJ1-1	CASSLTNRATEAFF	TGTGCCAGCAGCTTAACCAACAGAGCTACTGAAGCTTTCTTT
NA	NA	TRBV19	TRBJ1-1	CASSTQGKTGKAFF	TGTGCCAGTAGTACACAGGGTAAAACGGGAAAAGCTTTCTTT
NA	TRBD1	TRBV27	TRBJ2-3	CASTRVRYRGSTDTQYF	TGTGCCAGCACACGAGTGAGGTACAGGGGGAGCACAGATACGCAGTATTTT
NA	TRBD2	TRBV24-1	TRBJ2-5	CATSPAGGPKTQYF	TGTGCCACCAGTCCAGCGGGAGGGCCGAAGACCCAGTACTTC
NA	NA	TRBV3-1/TRBV3-2	TRBJ2-2	CASSPLPIRANTGELFF	TGTGCCAGCAGCCCCCTCCCAATCAGGGCGAACACCGGGGAGCTGTTTTTT
NA	TRBD1	TRBV30	TRBJ1-5	CAWTAGTGGQPQHF	TGTGCCTGGACCGCCGGGACAGGGGGTCAGCCCCAGCATTTT
NA	TRBD1	TRBV7-2	TRBJ1-3	CASSLGWTGLNTIYF	TGTGCCAGCAGCTTAGGGTGGACAGGGCTGAACACCATATATTTT
NA	NA	TRBV5-6	TRBJ2-7	CASSPLSGTYEQYF	TGTGCCAGCAGCCCGCTTAGCGGAACCTACGAGCAGTACTTC
NA	NA	TRBV19	TRBJ2-2	CASSRLIEGTGELFF	TGTGCCAGTAGTAGACTCATCGAGGGCACCGGGGAGCTGTTTTTT
NA	NA	TRBV24-1	TRBJ2-7	CASPTGVSYEQYF	TGTGCCTCGCCCACAGGAGTCTCCTACGAGCAGTACTTC
NA	NA	TRBV6-6	TRBJ2-7	CASTSSRYEQYF	TGTGCCAGCACCTCTTCCCGGTACGAGCAGTACTTC
few	NA	TRBV5-5	TRBJ1-1	CASSLVPTTEAFF	TGTGCCAGCAGCTTGGTCCCTACCACTGAAGCTTTCTTT
NA	TRBD2	TRBV5-6	TRBJ2-1	CASSLSPREEFF	TGTGCCAGCAGCTTATCTCCTCGGGAGGAGTTCTTC
NA	TRBD1	TRBV3-1/TRBV3-2	TRBJ1-2	CASSQGEDRGGRGYTF	TGTGCCAGCAGCCAAGGGGAGGACAGGGGCGGGCGAGGCTACACCTTC